The clone carrying this TCR beta chain was picked up one time. Patients in Seattle were enrolled during active infection, then followed longitudinally. Trimming cost V 4 bases and J 4 bases, with 10 bases left between them. CDR1 is SGHTA, CDR2 FQGNSA, per germline. The CDR3 runs 13 residues. This specimen comes from a study of blood T cell repertoires in COVID-19. About the research overall: Sources were T cells, B-cell-depleted T cells, or PBMCs; the material itself was cDNA or gDNA.

Only in-frame clones appear in the TCRdb table, and some are missing; sequencing was by immunoSEQ multiplex PCR. The sample contains 98,000 or so clones, 75% to 90% of which appear only once. The chain uses TRBV7-2 and TRBJ1-1, with D tentatively TRBD1 (5 bases). The TCR was taken from a man between 60 and 70 years old with COVID-19, enrolled during active disease. Sequencing was done on a sample of peripheral blood. The CDR3 DNA is TGTGCCAGCAGCTCCTCCGGGGGCACTGAAGCTTTCTTT. Its translation: CASSSSGGTEAFF.